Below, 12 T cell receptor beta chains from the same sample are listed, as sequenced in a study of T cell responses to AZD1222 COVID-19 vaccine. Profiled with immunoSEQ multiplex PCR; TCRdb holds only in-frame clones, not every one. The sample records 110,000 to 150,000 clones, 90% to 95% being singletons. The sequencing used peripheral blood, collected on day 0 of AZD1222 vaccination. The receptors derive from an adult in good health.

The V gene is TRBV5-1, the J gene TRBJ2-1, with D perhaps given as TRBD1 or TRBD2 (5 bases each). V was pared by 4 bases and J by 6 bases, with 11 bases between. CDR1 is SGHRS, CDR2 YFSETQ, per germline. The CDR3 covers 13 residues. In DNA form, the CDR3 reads TGCGCCAGCAGCGGGGGAGCGGTCAATGAGCAGTTCTTC. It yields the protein CASSGGAVNEQFF.

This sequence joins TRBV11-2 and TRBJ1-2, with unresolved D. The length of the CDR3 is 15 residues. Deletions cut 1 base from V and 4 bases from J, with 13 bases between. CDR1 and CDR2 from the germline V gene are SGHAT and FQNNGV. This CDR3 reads CASSLASPESYGYTF. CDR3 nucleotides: TGTGCCAGCAGCTTAGCCTCTCCAGAGAGCTATGGCTACACCTTC.

CDR3 sequence (DNA): TGTGCCAGCAGCTTAGGGCGGCAAAGCTCCTACGAGCAGTACTTC. This encodes CASSLGRQSSYEQYF. This sequence joins TRBV7-9 and TRBJ2-7; D not resolved. The CDR3 totals 15 residues. V lost 1 base to trimming and J lost 0 bases, with 10 bases between them. CDR1 is SEHNR, CDR2 FQNEAQ, per germline (reference sequence). Together with reference TRBV7-9 and TRBJ2-7, the CDR3 gives the full variable domain: DTGVSQNPRHKITKRGQNVTFRCDPISEHNRLYWYRQTLGQGPEFLTYFQNEAQLEKSRLLSDRFSAERPKGSFSTLEIQRTEQGDSAMYLCASSLGRQSSYEQYFGPGTRLTVT.

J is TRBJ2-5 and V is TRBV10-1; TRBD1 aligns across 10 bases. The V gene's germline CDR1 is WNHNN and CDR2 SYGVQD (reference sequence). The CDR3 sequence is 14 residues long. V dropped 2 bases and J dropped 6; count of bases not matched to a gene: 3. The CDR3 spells CASSEDRGPKTQYF. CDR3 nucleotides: TGCGCCAGCAGTGAGGACAGGGGGCCGAAGACCCAGTACTTC.

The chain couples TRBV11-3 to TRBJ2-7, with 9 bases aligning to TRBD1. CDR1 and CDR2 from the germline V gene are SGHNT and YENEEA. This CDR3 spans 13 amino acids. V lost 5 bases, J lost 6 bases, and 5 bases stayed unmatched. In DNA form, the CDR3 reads TGTGCCAGCAGCCCAGGGACAGGGACCGAGCAGTACTTC. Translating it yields CASSPGTGTEQYF. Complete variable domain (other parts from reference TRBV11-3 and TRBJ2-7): EAGVVQSPRYKIIEKKQPVAFWCNPISGHNTLYWYLQNLGQGPELLIRYENEEAVDDSQLPKDRFSAERLKGVDSTLKIQPAELGDSAVYLCASSPGTGTEQYFGPGTRLTVT.

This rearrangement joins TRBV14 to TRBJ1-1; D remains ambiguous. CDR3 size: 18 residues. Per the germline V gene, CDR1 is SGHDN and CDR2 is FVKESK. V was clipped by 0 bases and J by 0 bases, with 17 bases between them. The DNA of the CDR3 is TGTGCCAGCAGCCAAGATCCTTCGGCAGTTGGTATGAACACTGAAGCTTTCTTT. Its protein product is CASSQDPSAVGMNTEAFF. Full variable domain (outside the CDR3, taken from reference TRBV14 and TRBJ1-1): EAGVTQFPSHSVIEKGQTVTLRCDPISGHDNLYWYRRVMGKEIKFLLHFVKESKQDESGMPNNRFLAERTGGTYSTLKVQPAELEDSGVYFCASSQDPSAVGMNTEAFFGQGTRLTVV.

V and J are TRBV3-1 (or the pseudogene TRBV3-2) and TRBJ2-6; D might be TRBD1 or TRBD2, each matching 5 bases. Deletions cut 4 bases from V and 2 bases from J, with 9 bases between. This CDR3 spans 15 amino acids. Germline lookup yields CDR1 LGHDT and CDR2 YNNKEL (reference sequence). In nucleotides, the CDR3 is TGTGCCAGCAGCCCCTTGGGGGCTGGGGCCAACGTCCTGACTTTC. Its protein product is CASSPLGAGANVLTF.

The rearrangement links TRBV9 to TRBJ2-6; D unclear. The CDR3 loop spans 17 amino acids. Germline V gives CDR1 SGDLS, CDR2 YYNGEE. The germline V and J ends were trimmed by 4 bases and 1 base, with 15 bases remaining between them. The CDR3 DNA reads TGTGCCAGCAGCCAAACCGTTTTCGGTTCTGGGGCCAACGTCCTGACTTTC. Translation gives CASSQTVFGSGANVLTF.

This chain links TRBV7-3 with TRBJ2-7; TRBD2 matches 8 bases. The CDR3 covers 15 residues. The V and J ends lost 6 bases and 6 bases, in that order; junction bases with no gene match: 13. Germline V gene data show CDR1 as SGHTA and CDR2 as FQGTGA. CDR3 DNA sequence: TGTGCCAGCAGTCTAGACGGGAGGGAAGGCCGCGAGCAGTACTTC. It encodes CASSLDGREGREQYF.

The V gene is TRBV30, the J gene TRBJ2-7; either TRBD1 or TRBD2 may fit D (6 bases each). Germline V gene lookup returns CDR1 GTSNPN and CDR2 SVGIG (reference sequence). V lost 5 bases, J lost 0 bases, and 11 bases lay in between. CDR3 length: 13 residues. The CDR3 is CAWRQEGSYEQYF. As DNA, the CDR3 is TGTGCCTGGCGACAGGAGGGCTCCTACGAGCAGTACTTC.

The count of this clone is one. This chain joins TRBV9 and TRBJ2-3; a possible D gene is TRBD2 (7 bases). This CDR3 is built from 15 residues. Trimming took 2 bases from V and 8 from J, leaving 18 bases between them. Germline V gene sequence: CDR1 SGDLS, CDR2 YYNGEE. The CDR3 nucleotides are TGTGCCAGCAGCGTTGGGGGAGGGGGAGAGGGTACGCAGTATTTT. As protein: CASSVGGGGEGTQYF.

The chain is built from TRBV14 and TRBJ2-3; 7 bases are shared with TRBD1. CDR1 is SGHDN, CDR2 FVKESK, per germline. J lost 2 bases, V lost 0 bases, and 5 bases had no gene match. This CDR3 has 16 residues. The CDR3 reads CASSQEGRGYTDTQYF. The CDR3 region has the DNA TGTGCCAGCAGCCAAGAGGGCAGGGGGTACACAGATACGCAGTATTTT.